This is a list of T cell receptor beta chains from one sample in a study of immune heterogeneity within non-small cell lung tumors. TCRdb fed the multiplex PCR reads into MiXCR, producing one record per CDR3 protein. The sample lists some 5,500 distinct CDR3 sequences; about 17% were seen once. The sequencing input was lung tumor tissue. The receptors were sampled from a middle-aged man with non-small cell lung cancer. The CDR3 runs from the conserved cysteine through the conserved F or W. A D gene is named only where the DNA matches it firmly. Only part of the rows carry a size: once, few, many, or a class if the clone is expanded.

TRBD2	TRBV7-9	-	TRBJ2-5	CASSMGLAGGWETQYF	TGTGCCAGCAGCATGGGACTAGCGGGAGGATGGGAGACCCAGTACTTC
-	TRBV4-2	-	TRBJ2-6	CASSQGTDGANVLTF	TGTGCCAGCAGCCAAGGGACAGATGGGGCCAACGTCCTGACTTTC
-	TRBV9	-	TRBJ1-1	CASSPRIGMNTEAFF	TGTGCCAGCAGCCCCCGAATCGGGATGAACACTGAAGCTTTCTTT
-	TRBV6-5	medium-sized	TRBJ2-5	CASSYSFTSYQETQYF	TGTGCCAGCAGTTACTCCTTCACGTCGTACCAAGAGACCCAGTACTTC
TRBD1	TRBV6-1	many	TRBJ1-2	CASKGQGPNYGYTF	TGTGCCAGCAAAGGACAGGGCCCTAACTATGGCTACACCTTC
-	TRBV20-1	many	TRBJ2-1	CSASSYNEQFF	TGCAGTGCTAGCTCCTACAATGAGCAGTTCTTC
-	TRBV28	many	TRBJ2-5	CASSFDFGREETQYF	TGTGCCAGCAGTTTTGACTTCGGCCGAGAAGAGACCCAGTACTTC
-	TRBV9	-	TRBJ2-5	CASSPGTSLYF	TGTGCCAGCAGCCCTGGGACGAGTTTATACTTC
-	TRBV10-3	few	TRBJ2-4	CATQGQNIQYF	TGTGCCACACAGGGACAAAACATTCAGTACTTC
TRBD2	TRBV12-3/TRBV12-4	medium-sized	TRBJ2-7	CASSRRLAGVLWEQYF	TGTGCCAGCAGTAGAAGACTAGCGGGAGTCCTATGGGAGCAGTACTTC
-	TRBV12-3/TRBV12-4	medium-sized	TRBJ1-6	CASSLHVEGSSPLHF	TGTGCCAGCAGTTTGCATGTGGAGGGGAGTTCACCCCTCCACTTT
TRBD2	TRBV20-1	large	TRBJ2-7	CSASRLAGAYEQYF	TGCAGTGCTTCACGACTAGCGGGAGCTTACGAGCAGTACTTC
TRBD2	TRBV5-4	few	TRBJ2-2	CASSLLAGVTGELFF	TGTGCCAGCAGCTTGTTAGCGGGAGTCACCGGGGAGCTGTTTTTT
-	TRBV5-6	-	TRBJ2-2	CASSLAQTTGELFF	TGTGCCAGCAGCTTGGCACAGACGACCGGGGAGCTGTTTTTT
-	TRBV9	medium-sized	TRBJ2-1	CASSARSSVLQFF	TGTGCCAGCAGCGCCCGGTCCTCGGTGTTGCAGTTCTTC
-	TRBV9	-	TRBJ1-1	CASTGDGTEAFF	TGTGCCAGCACCGGAGACGGGACTGAAGCTTTCTTT
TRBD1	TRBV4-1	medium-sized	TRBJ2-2	CASSQINRGVPGELFF	TGCGCCAGCAGCCAGATTAACAGGGGCGTTCCCGGGGAGCTGTTTTTT
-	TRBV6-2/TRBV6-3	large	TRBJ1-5	CASSLASLSDSNQPQHF	TGTGCCAGCAGTTTAGCGTCCCTGTCCGATAGCAATCAGCCCCAGCATTTT
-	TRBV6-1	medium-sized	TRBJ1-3	CASSSAQRNTIYF	TGTGCCAGCAGTTCCGCCCAAAGAAACACCATATATTTT
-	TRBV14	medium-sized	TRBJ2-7	CASSRQGFDAYEQYF	TGTGCCAGCAGCCGCCAGGGTTTTGACGCCTACGAGCAGTACTTC
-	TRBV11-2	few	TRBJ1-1	CASSLEPGISSAFF	TGTGCCAGCAGCTTAGAGCCAGGTATAAGCTCGGCTTTCTTT
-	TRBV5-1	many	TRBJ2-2	CASSSIDGSTGELFF	TGCGCCAGCAGCTCAATCGACGGTTCAACCGGGGAGCTGTTTTTT
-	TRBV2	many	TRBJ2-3	CASRLRGTDTQYF	TGTGCCAGCAGACTCAGAGGCACAGATACGCAGTATTTT
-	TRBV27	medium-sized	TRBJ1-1	CASSSWDKEKAFF	TGTGCCAGCAGTTCGTGGGACAAGGAAAAAGCTTTCTTT
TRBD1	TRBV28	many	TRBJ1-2	CASSTGTANYGYTF	TGTGCCAGCAGCACGGGGACAGCCAACTATGGCTACACCTTC
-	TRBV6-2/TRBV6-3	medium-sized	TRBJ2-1	CASSYRDYNEQFF	TGTGCCAGCAGTTACCGGGACTACAATGAGCAGTTCTTC
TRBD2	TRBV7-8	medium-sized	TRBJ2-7	CASSGRGGSSYEQYF	TGTGCCAGCAGCGGACGGGGGGGTAGCTCCTACGAGCAGTACTTC
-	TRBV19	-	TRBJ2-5	CASSRDGGPETQYF	TGTGCCAGTAGTAGAGACGGGGGACCGGAGACCCAGTACTTC
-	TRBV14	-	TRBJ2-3	CASSRWTGTSLPDTQYF	TGTGCCAGCAGCCGATGGACTGGGACTTCTCTCCCAGATACGCAGTATTTT
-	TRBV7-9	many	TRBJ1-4	CASSYYSGTDNEKLFF	TGTGCCAGCAGCTACTATTCCGGGACGGATAATGAAAAACTGTTTTTT
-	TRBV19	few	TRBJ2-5	CASSDTGWGTQYF	TGTGCCAGTAGTGATACAGGTTGGGGGACCCAGTACTTC
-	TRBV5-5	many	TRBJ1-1	CASSFEGNTEAFF	TGTGCCAGCAGCTTTGAGGGTAACACTGAAGCTTTCTTT
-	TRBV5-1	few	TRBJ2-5	CASSLARQGETQYF	TGCGCCAGCAGCTTGGCTAGGCAGGGTGAGACCCAGTACTTC
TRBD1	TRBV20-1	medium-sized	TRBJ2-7	CSAVTAISRGTHEQYF	TGCAGTGCCGTAACCGCGATCTCCAGGGGGACCCACGAGCAGTACTTC
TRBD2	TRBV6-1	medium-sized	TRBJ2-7	CASSPYSSGSYEQYF	TGTGCCAGCAGCCCTTACTCTAGCGGGAGCTACGAGCAGTACTTC
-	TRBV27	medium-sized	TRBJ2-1	CASSFWSGTEQFF	TGTGCCAGCAGTTTTTGGTCAGGGACTGAGCAGTTCTTC
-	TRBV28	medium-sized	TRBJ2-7	CASSWGDRAGEQYF	TGTGCCAGCAGTTGGGGAGACAGGGCGGGGGAGCAGTACTTC
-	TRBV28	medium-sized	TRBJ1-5	CASSLRSRSNQPQHF	TGTGCCAGCAGTTTAAGGTCAAGGAGCAATCAGCCCCAGCATTTT
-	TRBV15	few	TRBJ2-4	CATSRGQTGLGAKNIQYF	TGTGCCACCAGCAGGGGGCAGACAGGTCTAGGGGCCAAAAACATTCAGTACTTC
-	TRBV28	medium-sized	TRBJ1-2	CASSVPPGIGGYGYTF	TGTGCCAGCAGTGTCCCCCCAGGGATCGGAGGCTATGGCTACACCTTC